These 9 T cell receptor beta chains share one sample of origin, sequenced in a study of shared clonotypes between healthy human individuals (dated by TCRdb to about 2020). CD8 naive samples were CD45RO-negative cells positively selected for CCR7, giving a CD45RA+CCR7+ population that excluded TemRA cells. The method behind the library was the immunoSEQ multiplex PCR assay. This immuneACCESS table, as held by TCRdb, lists in-frame sequences with V and J called but not all clones. Of the missing ones, under half trace to an unresolved V gene in checked studies; the others have no known cause. Present in this sample are a few million clones, around 95% of which were seen just once. Of the sample, around 1.8% is held by the ten largest clones. The specimen sequenced was naive CD8+ T cells from PBMCs. The cell subset or site tag for this specimen amounts to: CD45RA+CCR7+. These receptors were obtained from a man younger than 35 in good health. Some clones in this sample may be carry-over from other donors' samples.

The genes are TRBV27 and TRBJ1-4, with D perhaps matching TRBD1 (5 bases). CDR3 size: 14 residues. CDR1 is MNHEY and CDR2 is SMNVEV in the germline V gene (reference sequence). V was clipped by 7 bases and J by 8 bases, with 17 bases between them. CDR3 sequence reads: CASTTRGDGEKLFF. CDR3 DNA: TGTGCCAGCACGACGAGAGGGGATGGAGAAAAACTGTTTTTT.

The chain couples TRBV7-6 to TRBJ1-4; perhaps TRBD1 as D (6 bases). Trimming took off 2 bases at V and 0 bases at J, with 13 bases between the two ends. The CDR3 runs to 17 residues. Germline lookup yields CDR1 SGHVS and CDR2 FNYEAQ. The CDR3 region has the DNA TGTGCCAGCAGCTTATTGGGGGCACCGGCAACTAATGAAAAACTGTTTTTT. As protein: CASSLLGAPATNEKLFF. Full variable domain (remainder filled in from reference TRBV7-6 and TRBJ1-4): GAGVSQSPRYKVTKRGQDVALRCDPISGHVSLYWYRQALGQGPEFLTYFNYEAQQDKSGLPNDRFSAERPEGSISTLTIQRTEQRDSAMYRCASSLLGAPATNEKLFFGSGTQLSVL.

The chain joins TRBV27 to TRBJ2-7; tentatively, D is TRBD1 (6 bases). Per the germline V gene, CDR1 is MNHEY and CDR2 is SMNVEV (reference sequence). The V and J ends lost 0 bases and 9 bases respectively, with 12 bases between them. CDR3 length: 13 residues. CDR3 sequence: CASSLSGIQGQYF. The CDR3 bases are TGTGCCAGCAGTTTATCCGGGATACAGGGGCAGTACTTC.

V gene TRBV7-2 combines with J gene TRBJ1-5, with TRBD1 identical over 9 bases. This CDR3 region has 15 residues. V gave up 5 bases and J gave up 7 bases; unmatched junction bases: 9. CDR1 and CDR2 from the germline V gene are SGHTA and FQGNSA. DNA for the CDR3: TGTGCCAGCAGCCTCAGCCCGGGACAGGGCCAGCCCCAGCATTTT. Translating gives CASSLSPGQGQPQHF.

The chain has TRBV11-2 and TRBJ1-1; TRBD1 matches at 7 bases. V dropped 5 bases and J dropped 7; count of bases not matched to a gene: 4. CDR1 and CDR2 from the germline V gene are SGHAT and FQNNGV. The CDR3 is 12 amino acids. The CDR3: CASSPWTGEAFF. In DNA, the CDR3 is TGTGCCAGCAGCCCATGGACAGGTGAAGCTTTCTTT.

This clone has only a few counts. The J gene is TRBJ1-1, the V gene TRBV19; D possibly corresponds to TRBD1 (6 bases). Germline CDR1 reads LNHDA; CDR2 reads SQIVND (reference sequence). Trimming shortened V by 3 bases and J by 4 bases, and 15 bases separated the two germline ends. The CDR3 length is 15 residues. The DNA of the CDR3 is TGTGCCAGTAGTATCATGGCTGAAGGGGGCACTGAAGCTTTCTTT. It specifies CASSIMAEGGTEAFF.

The chain carries TRBV7-2 and TRBJ2-5, with D maybe TRBD2 (6 bases). V lost 6 bases to trimming and J lost 5 bases, with 10 bases between them. The germline gives CDR1 SGHTA, CDR2 FQGNSA. This CDR3 spans 12 amino acids. This CDR3 is CASRRSGETQYF. As DNA, the CDR3 is TGTGCCAGCAGAAGGAGCGGGGAGACCCAGTACTTC. Drawing the rest from reference TRBV7-2 and TRBJ2-5, the complete variable domain is GAGVSQSPSNKVTEKGKDVELRCDPISGHTALYWYRQSLGQGLEFLIYFQGNSAPDKSGLPSDRFSAERTGGSVSTLTIQRTQQEDSAVYLCASRRSGETQYFGPGTRLLVL.

To note about this clone: The junction shows a germline mismatch at one end, possibly a read error. The rearrangement joins TRBV7-9 to TRBJ2-5, with D tentatively TRBD1 (6 bases). Germline CDR1 SEHNR, CDR2 FQNEAQ (reference sequence). CDR3 length equals 12 residues. The CDR3 sequence is CASWGPEPDRNF. DNA for the CDR3: TGTGCCAGCTGGGGCCCGGAACCGGACAGAAACTTC.

The chain recombines TRBV9 with TRBJ2-6; weak D call: TRBD2 (6 bases). Trimming removed 4 bases at V and 4 bases at J, with 12 bases between. Per germline, CDR1 SGDLS and CDR2 YYNGEE. CDR3 length: 15 residues. The CDR3 loop reads CASSLPGGGANVLTF. The CDR3 nucleotides are TGTGCCAGCAGCCTACCTGGAGGGGGGGCCAACGTCCTGACTTTC. The variable domain in full, with the rest retrieved from reference TRBV9 and TRBJ2-6, is DSGVTQTPKHLITATGQRVTLRCSPRSGDLSVYWYQQSLDQGLQFLIQYYNGEERAKGNILERFSAQQFPDLHSELNLSSLELGDSALYFCASSLPGGGANVLTFGAGSRLTVL.